The 4 T cell receptor beta chains below all came from one sample that was sequenced in a study of CD8+CD57+ T cells in acquired aplastic anemia. CDR3 and TCR beta VDJ profiling relied on genomic DNA as the template. TCRdb passed the reads through MiXCR, listing each CDR3 protein once. The sample has some 280,000 distinct CDR3 sequences, 55% to 65% seen once. The source material was sorted CD4+, CD8+, or CD8+CD57+ T cells (not recorded which) from PBMCs. All receptors derive from a human donor with severe aplastic anemia or a healthy control (not recorded which).

The rearrangement joins TRBV15 to TRBJ1-1; tentatively, D is TRBD1 (5 bases). The CDR3 spans 14 residues. In germline, CDR1 is LNHNV, CDR2 YYDKDF (reference sequence). Trimming left V 1 base short and J 3 bases short, with 9 bases between. CDR3 nucleotides: TGTGCCACCAGCAGAGTAGCGGGGGACACTGAAGCTTTCTTT. Translation gives CATSRVAGDTEAFF.

The chain has TRBV20-1 and TRBJ1-1, with D possibly matching TRBD1 (5 bases). The CDR3 consists of 12 residues. Germline V lookup: CDR1 DFQATT, CDR2 SNEGSKA (reference sequence). V was cut by 3 bases and J by 3 bases, with 8 bases left in between. CDR3 nucleotide sequence: TGCAGTGCTAGGCCCAGGGACACTGAAGCTTTCTTT. It translates to CSARPRDTEAFF.

This clonotype was counted many times. The V and J genes are TRBV7-3 and TRBJ1-1; D perhaps matches TRBD1 (6 bases). V lost 5 bases, J lost 3 bases, and 16 bases lay in between. The CDR3 sequence is 15 residues long. Germline V gene sequence: CDR1 SGHTA, CDR2 FQGTGA. This CDR3 reads CASSVTGRVDTEAFF. The CDR3, as DNA: TGTGCCAGCAGCGTCACAGGGAGGGTCGACACTGAAGCTTTCTTT. Combining the CDR3 with reference TRBV7-3 and TRBJ1-1 gives the whole variable domain GAGVSQTPSNKVTEKGKYVELRCDPISGHTALYWYRQSLGQGPEFLIYFQGTGAADDSGLPNDRFFAVRPEGSVSTLKIQRTERGDSAVYLCASSVTGRVDTEAFFGQGTRLTVV.

This clonotype was seen many times. This chain links TRBV19 with TRBJ1-6, with 9 bases that match TRBD1. This CDR3 region has 19 residues. Germline V CDR1 and CDR2: LNHDA, SQIVND (reference sequence). The J segment lost 7 bases and the V segment lost 6 bases, leaving 19 bases of the junction unmatched. CDR3 sequence reads: CASSNSRRGQGIWNSPLHF. DNA for the CDR3: TGTGCCAGTAGCAACTCCAGAAGGGGACAGGGAATATGGAATTCACCCCTCCACTTT.